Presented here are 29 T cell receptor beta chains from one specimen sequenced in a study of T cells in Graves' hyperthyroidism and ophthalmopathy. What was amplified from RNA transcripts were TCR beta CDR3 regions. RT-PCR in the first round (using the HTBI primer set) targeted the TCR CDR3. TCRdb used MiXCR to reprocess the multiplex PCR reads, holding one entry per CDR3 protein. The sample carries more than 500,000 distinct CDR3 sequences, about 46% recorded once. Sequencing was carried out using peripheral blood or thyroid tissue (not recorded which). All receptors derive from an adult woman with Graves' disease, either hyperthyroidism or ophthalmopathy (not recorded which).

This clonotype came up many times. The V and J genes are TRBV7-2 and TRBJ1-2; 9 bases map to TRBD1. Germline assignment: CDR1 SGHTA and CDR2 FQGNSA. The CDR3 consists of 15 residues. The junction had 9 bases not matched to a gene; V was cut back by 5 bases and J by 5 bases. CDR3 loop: CASSPAQGAGYGYTF. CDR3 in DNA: TGTGCCAGCAGCCCGGCACAGGGGGCGGGTTATGGCTACACCTTC.

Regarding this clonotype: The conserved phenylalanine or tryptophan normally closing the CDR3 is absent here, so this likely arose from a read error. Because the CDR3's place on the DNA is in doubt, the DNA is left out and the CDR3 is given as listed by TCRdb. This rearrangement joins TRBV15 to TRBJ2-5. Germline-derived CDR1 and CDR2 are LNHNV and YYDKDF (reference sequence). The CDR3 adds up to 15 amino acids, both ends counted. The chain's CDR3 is CATSRVGVAGYTFGS.

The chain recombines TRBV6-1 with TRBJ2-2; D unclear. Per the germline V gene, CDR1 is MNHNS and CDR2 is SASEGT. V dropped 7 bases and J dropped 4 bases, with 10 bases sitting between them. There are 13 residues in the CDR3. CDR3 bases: TGTGCCAGCAACCTAGAGGTCACCGGGGAGCTGTTTTTT. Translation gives CASNLEVTGELFF.

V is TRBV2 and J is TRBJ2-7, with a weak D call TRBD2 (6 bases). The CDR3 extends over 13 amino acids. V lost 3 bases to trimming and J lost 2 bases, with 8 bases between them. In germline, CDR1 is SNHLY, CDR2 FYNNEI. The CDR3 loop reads CASSEGGPYEQYF. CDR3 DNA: TGTGCCAGCAGTGAGGGAGGACCCTACGAGCAGTACTTC.

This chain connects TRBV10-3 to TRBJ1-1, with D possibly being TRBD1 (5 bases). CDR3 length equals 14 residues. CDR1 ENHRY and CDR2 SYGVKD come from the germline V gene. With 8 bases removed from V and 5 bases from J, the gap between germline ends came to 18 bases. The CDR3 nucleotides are TGTGCCATCGCGGGACTAAGGGAGCTAACTGAAGCTTTCTTT. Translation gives CAIAGLRELTEAFF.

The CDR3 loop reads CASSLDLPDLRNSPLHF. In nucleotides, the CDR3 is TGTGCCAGCAGCTTAGATCTTCCGGACCTCCGTAATTCACCCCTCCACTTT. This chain links TRBV7-2 with TRBJ1-6; no firm D call. The ends were cut back, 1 base at V and 6 bases at J, with 16 bases in the middle. This CDR3 contains 17 residues. Germline V gene sequence: CDR1 SGHTA, CDR2 FQGNSA.

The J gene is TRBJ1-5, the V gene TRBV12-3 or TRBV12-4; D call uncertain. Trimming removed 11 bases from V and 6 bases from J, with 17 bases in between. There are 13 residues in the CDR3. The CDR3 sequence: CAGHGADGQPQHF. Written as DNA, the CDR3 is TGTGCCGGGCATGGAGCCGACGGTCAGCCCCAGCATTTT.

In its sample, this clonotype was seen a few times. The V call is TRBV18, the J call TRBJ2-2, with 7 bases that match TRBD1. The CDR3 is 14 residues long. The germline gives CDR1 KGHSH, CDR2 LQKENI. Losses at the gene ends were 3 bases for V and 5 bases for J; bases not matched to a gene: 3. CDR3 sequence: CASSPSDRTGELFF. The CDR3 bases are TGTGCCAGCTCACCCTCGGACAGGACCGGGGAGCTGTTTTTT.

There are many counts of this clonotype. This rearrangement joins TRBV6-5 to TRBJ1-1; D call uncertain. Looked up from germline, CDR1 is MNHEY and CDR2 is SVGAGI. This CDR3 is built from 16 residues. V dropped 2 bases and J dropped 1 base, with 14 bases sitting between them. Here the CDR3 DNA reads TGTGCCAGCAGTTACGGGTTGAGCGGTTGGAACACTGAAGCTTTCTTT. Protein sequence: CASSYGLSGWNTEAFF.

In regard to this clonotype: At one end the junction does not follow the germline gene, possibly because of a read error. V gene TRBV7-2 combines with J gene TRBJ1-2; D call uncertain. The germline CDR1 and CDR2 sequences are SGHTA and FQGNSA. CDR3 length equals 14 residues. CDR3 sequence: CAGSREGLAGSYTF. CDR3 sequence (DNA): TGTGCCGGCAGCCGAGAAGGACTAGCGGGCAGCTACACCTTC.

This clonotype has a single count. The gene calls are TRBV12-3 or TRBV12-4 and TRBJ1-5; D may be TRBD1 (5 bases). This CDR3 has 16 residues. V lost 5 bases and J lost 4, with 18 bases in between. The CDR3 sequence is CASSLDGGASNQPQHF. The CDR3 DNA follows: TGTGCCAGCAGTCTAGATGGGGGAGCTTCTAATCAGCCCCAGCATTTT.

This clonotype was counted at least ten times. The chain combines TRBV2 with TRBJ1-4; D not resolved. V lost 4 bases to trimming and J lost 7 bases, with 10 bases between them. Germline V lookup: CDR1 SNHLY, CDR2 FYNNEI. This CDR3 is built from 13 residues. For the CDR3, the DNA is TGTGCCAGCAGTGCCGGGGATGGTGAAAAACTGTTTTTT. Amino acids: CASSAGDGEKLFF.

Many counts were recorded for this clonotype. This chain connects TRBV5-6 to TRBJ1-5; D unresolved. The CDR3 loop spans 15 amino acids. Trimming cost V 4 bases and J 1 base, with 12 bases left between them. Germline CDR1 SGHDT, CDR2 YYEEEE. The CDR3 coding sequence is TGTGCCAGCAGCCTCGGACCCCGGAGCAATCAGCCCCAGCATTTT. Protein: CASSLGPRSNQPQHF. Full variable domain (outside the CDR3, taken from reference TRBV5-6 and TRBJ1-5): DAGVTQSPTHLIKTRGQQVTLRCSPKSGHDTVSWYQQALGQGPQFIFQYYEEEERQRGNFPDRFSGHQFPNYSSELNVNALLLGDSALYLCASSLGPRSNQPQHFGDGTRLSIL.

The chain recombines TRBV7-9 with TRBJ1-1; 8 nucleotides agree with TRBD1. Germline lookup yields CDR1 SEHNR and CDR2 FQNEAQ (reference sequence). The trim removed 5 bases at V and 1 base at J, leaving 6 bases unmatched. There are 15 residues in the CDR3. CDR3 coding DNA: TGTGCCAGCAGCCACCGGGACAGGTCGAACACTGAAGCTTTCTTT. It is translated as CASSHRDRSNTEAFF.

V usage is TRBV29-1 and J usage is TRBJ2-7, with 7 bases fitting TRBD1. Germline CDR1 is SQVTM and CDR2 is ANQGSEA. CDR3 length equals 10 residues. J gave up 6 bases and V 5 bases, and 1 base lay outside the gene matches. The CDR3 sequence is CSVYRGEQYF. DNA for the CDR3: TGCAGCGTTTACAGGGGCGAGCAGTACTTC.

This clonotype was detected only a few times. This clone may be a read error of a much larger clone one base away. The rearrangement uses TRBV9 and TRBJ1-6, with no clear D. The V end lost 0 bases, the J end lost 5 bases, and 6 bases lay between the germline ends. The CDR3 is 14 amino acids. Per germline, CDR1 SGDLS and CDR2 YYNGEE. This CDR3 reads CASSVGSNNSPLHF. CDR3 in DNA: TGTGCCAGCAGCGTAGGTTCGAATAATTCACCCCTCCACTTT.

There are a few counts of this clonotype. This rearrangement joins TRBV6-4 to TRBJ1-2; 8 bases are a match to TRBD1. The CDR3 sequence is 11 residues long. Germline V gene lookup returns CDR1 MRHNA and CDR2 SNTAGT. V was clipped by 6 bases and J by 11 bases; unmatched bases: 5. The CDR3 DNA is TGTGCCAGCAGAGTACAGGGGGATTACACCTTC. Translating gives CASRVQGDYTF.

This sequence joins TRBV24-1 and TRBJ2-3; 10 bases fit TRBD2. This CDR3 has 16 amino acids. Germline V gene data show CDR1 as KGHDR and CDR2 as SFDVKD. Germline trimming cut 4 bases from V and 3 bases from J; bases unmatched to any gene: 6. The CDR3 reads CATSDRVSGRTDTQYF. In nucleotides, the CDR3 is TGTGCCACCAGTGACCGTGTTAGCGGGAGGACAGATACGCAGTATTTT.

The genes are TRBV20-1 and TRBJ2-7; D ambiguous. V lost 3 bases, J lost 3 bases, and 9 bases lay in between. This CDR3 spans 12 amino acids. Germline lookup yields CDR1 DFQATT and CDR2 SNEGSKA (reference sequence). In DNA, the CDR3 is TGCAGTGCTAGTAAGGTGTTCTACGAGCAGTACTTC. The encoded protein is CSASKVFYEQYF.

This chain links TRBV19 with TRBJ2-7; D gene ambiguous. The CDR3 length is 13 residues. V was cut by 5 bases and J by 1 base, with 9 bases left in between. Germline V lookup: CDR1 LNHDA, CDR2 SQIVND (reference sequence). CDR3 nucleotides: TGTGCCAGTAGTGGTCGAACGTCCTACGAGCAGTACTTC. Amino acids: CASSGRTSYEQYF.

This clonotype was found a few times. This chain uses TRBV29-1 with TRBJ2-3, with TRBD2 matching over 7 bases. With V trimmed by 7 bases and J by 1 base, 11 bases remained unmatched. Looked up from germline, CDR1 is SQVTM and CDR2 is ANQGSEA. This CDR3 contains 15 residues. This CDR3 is CSATSSSGRTDTQYF. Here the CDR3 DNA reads TGCAGCGCGACCAGCTCTAGCGGACGCACAGATACGCAGTATTTT.

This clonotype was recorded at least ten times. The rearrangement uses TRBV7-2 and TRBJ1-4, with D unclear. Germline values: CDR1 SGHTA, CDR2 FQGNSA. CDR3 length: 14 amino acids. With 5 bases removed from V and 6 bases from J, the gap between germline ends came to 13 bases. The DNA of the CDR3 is TGTGCCAGCAGCACCCGTCCGGGTCATGAAAAACTGTTTTTT. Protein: CASSTRPGHEKLFF.

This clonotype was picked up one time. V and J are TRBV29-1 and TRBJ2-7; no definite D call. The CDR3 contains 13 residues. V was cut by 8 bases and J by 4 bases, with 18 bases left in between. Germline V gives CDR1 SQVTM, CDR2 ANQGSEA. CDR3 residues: CSQVGLVVYEQYF. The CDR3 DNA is TGCAGCCAAGTCGGGTTGGTTGTGTACGAGCAGTACTTC.

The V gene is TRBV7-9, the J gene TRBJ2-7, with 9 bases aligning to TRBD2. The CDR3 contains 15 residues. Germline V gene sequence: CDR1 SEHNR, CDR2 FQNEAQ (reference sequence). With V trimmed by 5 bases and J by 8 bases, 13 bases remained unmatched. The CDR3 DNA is TGTGCCAGCAGCCCCCCTAGCGGGGATTACGGGCAGCAGTACTTC. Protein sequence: CASSPPSGDYGQQYF. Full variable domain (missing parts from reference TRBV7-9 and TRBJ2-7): DTGVSQNPRHKITKRGQNVTFRCDPISEHNRLYWYRQTLGQGPEFLTYFQNEAQLEKSRLLSDRFSAERPKGSFSTLEIQRTEQGDSAMYLCASSPPSGDYGQQYFGPGTRLTVT.

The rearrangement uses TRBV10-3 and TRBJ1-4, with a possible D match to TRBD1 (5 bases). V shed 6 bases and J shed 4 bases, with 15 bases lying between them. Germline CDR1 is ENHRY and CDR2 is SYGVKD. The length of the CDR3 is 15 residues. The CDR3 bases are TGTGCCATCAGGAGGGGAGGGGCCGTTAATGAAAAACTGTTTTTT. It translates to CAIRRGGAVNEKLFF.

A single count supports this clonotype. In DNA, the CDR3 is TGTGCCTTGATAGCGGGAGTCGACGAGCAGTACTTC. As protein: CALIAGVDEQYF. The rearrangement joins TRBV30 to TRBJ2-7; 9 bases match TRBD2. The V segment lost 7 bases and the J segment 5 bases; nucleotides outside the gene matches: 6. There are 12 residues in the CDR3. The germline V gene has CDR1 GTSNPN and CDR2 SVGIG (reference sequence).

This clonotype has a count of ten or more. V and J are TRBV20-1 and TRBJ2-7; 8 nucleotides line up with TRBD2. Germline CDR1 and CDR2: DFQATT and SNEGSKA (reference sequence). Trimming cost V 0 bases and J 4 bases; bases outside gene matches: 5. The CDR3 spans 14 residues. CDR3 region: CSARDSGKFYEQYF. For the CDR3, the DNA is TGCAGTGCTAGAGATAGCGGGAAGTTTTACGAGCAGTACTTC.

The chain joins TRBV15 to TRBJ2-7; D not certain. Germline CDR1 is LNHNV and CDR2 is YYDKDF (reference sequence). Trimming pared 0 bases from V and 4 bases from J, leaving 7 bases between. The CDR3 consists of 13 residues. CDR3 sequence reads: CATSRDGWYEQYF. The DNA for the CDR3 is TGTGCCACCAGCAGAGATGGGTGGTACGAGCAGTACTTC.

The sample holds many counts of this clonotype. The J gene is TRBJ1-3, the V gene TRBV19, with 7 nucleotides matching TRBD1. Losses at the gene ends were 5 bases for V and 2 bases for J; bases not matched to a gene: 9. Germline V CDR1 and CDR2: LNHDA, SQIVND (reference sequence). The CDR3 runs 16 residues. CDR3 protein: CASSSPGQSTGNTIYF. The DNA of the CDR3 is TGTGCCAGTAGTTCGCCGGGACAGAGCACTGGAAACACCATATATTTT. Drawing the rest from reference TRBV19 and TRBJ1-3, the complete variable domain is DGGITQSPKYLFRKEGQNVTLSCEQNLNHDAMYWYRQDPGQGLRLIYYSQIVNDFQKGDIAEGYSVSREKKESFPLTVTSAQKNPTAFYLCASSSPGQSTGNTIYFGEGSWLTVV.